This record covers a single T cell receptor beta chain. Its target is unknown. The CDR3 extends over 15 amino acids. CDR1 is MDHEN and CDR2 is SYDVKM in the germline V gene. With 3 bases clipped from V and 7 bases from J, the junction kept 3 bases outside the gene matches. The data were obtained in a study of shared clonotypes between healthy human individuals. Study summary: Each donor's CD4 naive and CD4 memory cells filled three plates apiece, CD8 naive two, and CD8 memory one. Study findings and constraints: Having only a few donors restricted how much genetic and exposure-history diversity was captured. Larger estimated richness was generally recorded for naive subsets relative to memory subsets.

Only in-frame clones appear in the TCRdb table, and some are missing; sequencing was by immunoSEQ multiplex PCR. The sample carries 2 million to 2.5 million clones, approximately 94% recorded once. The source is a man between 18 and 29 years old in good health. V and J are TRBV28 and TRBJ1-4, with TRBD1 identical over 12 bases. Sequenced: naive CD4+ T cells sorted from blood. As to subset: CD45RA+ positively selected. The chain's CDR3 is CASSLGQGASEKLFF. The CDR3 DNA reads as TGTGCCAGCAGTTTGGGACAGGGGGCGTCTGAAAAACTGTTTTTT. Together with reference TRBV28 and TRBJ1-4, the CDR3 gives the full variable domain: DVKVTQSSRYLVKRTGEKVFLECVQDMDHENMFWYRQDPGLGLRLIYFSYDVKMKEKGDIPEGYSVSREKKERFSLILESASTNQTSMYLCASSLGQGASEKLFFGSGTQLSVL.